The clone carrying this T cell receptor beta chain came up many times. Antigen specificity is unknown. These data originate in a study of regulatory T cells in long-lasting Graves disease. Overall study results and limits: Gene preferences differed: TRBV28, TRBJ1-2, TRBJ2-5 in persistent cases.

For TCR beta, libraries came from iRepertoire HTBI primers and Arm-PCR of CDR3 regions. TCRdb itself ran the multiplex PCR reads through MiXCR, one entry per CDR3 protein. The data show around 250,000 distinct CDR3 sequences, 20% seen once. The time point was: newly diagnosed GD, antithyroid drugs for less than 3 months. The TCR library was made from RNA that had been extracted from PBMCs in TRIzol. The germline V gene encodes CDR1 SGHTA and CDR2 FQGNSA. Trimming removed 4 bases from V and 4 bases from J, with 4 bases in between. CDR3 size: 11 residues. The receptor was isolated from a female donor with Graves disease. The chain employs TRBV7-2 and TRBJ2-5; the D is unclear. The sequences come from peripheral blood mononuclear cells (PBMCs), collected at new diagnosis, from a patient treated with antithyroid drugs. CDR3 region: CASSYTETQYF. The CDR3 DNA is TGTGCCAGCAGCTACACAGAGACCCAGTACTTC.